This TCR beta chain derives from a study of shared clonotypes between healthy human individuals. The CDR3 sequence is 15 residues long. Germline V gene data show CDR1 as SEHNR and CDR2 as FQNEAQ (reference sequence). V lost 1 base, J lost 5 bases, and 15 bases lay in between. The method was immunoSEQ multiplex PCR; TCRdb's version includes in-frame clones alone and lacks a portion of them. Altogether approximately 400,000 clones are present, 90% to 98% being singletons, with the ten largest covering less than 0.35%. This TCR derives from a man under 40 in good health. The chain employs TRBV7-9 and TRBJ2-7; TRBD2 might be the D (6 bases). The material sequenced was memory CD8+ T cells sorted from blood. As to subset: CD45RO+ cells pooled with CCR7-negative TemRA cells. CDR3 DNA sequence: TGTGCCAGCAGCTTAGAACGGGGGAGCGGCGACGAGCAGTACTTC. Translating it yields CASSLERGSGDEQYF. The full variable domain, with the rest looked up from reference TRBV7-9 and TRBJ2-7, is DTGVSQNPRHKITKRGQNVTFRCDPISEHNRLYWYRQTLGQGPEFLTYFQNEAQLEKSRLLSDRFSAERPKGSFSTLEIQRTEQGDSAMYLCASSLERGSGDEQYFGPGTRLTVT.